The T cell receptor beta chain described here comes from a study of control samples from healthy donors and cancer patients. TCRdb's copy holds only in-frame clones and misses some; the assay was immunoSEQ multiplex PCR. The sample lists about 140,000 clones, 80% to 95% occurring once. CDR3 size: 15 residues. V shed 1 base and J 9 bases; nucleotides not matched to a gene: 9. The V gene's germline CDR1 is SGHTA and CDR2 FQGNSA. The V gene is TRBV7-2, the J gene TRBJ1-5; 7 bases match TRBD1. This receptor was taken from a man aged 25 to 40 in good health. Input material: blood. The CDR3 nucleotides are TGTGCCAGCAGCTTAGTAGGGGGCGGCACTCCGCCCCAGCATTTT. Encoded protein: CASSLVGGGTPPQHF.